This T cell receptor (beta chain) was found in a study of chemoradiotherapy in HPV16-positive cancers. Study overall: Candidate HPV-specific T-cell clones and common TCR motifs came from functional assays in a couple of HPV16-positive patients.

Of note for this clone: The antigen remains undetermined.

The study's findings and limits: Candidate HPV-specific clones and E7-related TCR motifs grew in tumor during treatment. Functional assays defining HPV-specific T cells used only two HPV16-positive patients. HPV-responsive T-cell expansion during chemoradiotherapy was linked to improved recurrence-free survival in HPV16-positive patients.

The CDR3 is 15 residues long. Germline-derived CDR1 and CDR2 are SQVTM and ANQGSEA. V lost 2 bases to trimming and J lost 3 bases; unmatched junction nucleotides: 6. Only in-frame clones appear in the TCRdb table, and some are missing; sequencing was by immunoSEQ multiplex PCR. This sample has about 1,000 clones; 90% occur once, and the top ten carry around 15%. Sequences were derived from tumor tissue, sampled from a patient who underwent chemoradiotherapy. The receptor comes from a human donor with HPV-associated anogenital cancer. This rearrangement joins TRBV29-1 to TRBJ1-5, with 8 bases fitting TRBD1. This CDR3 reads CSVELGQGLNQPQHF. DNA of the CDR3: TGCAGCGTTGAACTCGGACAGGGTCTCAATCAGCCCCAGCATTTT.